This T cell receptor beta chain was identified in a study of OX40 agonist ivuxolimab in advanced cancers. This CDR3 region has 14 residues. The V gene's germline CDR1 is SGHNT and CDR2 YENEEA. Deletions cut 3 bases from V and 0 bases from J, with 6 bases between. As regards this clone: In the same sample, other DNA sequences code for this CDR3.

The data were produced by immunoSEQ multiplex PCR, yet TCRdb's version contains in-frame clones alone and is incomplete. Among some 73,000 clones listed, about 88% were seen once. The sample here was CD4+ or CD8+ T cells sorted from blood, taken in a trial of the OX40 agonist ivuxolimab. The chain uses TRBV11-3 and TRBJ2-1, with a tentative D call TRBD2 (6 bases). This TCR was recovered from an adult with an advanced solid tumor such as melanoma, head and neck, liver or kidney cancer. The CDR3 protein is CASSFGGSYNEQFF. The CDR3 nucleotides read TGTGCCAGCAGCTTCGGGGGCTCCTACAATGAGCAGTTCTTC. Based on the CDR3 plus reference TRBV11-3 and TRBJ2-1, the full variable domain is EAGVVQSPRYKIIEKKQPVAFWCNPISGHNTLYWYLQNLGQGPELLIRYENEEAVDDSQLPKDRFSAERLKGVDSTLKIQPAELGDSAVYLCASSFGGSYNEQFFGPGTRLTVL.